Included here is one TCR beta chain sequence, with context. Other DNA sequences in the sample encode the same CDR3. Alopecia areata patients provided lesional scalp punch biopsies and peripheral blood, both collected for the study. The data belong to a study of CD8+ T cells in alopecia areata. Isolated RNA was reverse transcribed into cDNA used as the sequencing template. Assay used: immunoSEQ multiplex PCR; TCRdb lists only in-frame clones, some missing. The sample records a few hundred thousand clones, 67% being singletons. Trimming removed 3 bases from V and 1 base from J; junction bases left unmatched: 4. The V gene's germline CDR1 is GTSNPN and CDR2 SVGIG (reference sequence). The CDR3 is 15 amino acids.

Specimen: CD4+ T cells sorted from blood, collected at week 0. The gene calls are TRBV30 and TRBJ2-3; 10 bases align to TRBD2. The origin of this receptor is a human donor with alopecia areata. CDR3 DNA: TGTGCCTGGAGCCTTCTAGCGGGGGGCACAGATACGCAGTATTTT. This sequence encodes CAWSLLAGGTDTQYF.